This passage covers 27 T cell receptor beta chains from one sample sequenced in a study of EBV T-cell therapy then PD-1 blockade in nasopharyngeal carcinoma. No antigen has been identified for these receptors. Some clones are missing from TCRdb's copy, which holds only in-frame ones; the method was immunoSEQ multiplex PCR. Seen here are 14,000 or so clones, roughly 84% observed once, and the top ten hold under 35%. Treatment reported: AdE1-LMPpoly-expanded autologous EBV-specific T-cell therapy followed by anti-PD-1 nivolumab. Sequencing used CD8+ T cells from blood, obtained at approximately day 100 from a patient whose treatment included autologous EBV-specific T cells and nivolumab. Every receptor here comes from a man aged 35 to 55 with nasopharyngeal carcinoma.

J is TRBJ2-1 and V is TRBV27, with 8 bases that match TRBD1. V shed 5 bases and J 4 bases; nucleotides not matched to a gene: 7. Per germline, CDR1 MNHEY and CDR2 SMNVEV (reference sequence). This CDR3 spans 15 amino acids. DNA for the CDR3: TGTGCCAGCAGTACAGGACAGGGCCCTTACAATGAGCAGTTCTTC. Its translation is CASSTGQGPYNEQFF.

The genes are TRBV9 and TRBJ2-7, with 8 bases that match TRBD2. The CDR3 spans 16 residues. CDR1 is SGDLS, CDR2 YYNGEE, per germline. V was pared by 0 bases and J by 2 bases, with 7 bases of the junction left unmatched. The CDR3 reads CASSVAGGGLPYEQYF. The CDR3 region has the DNA TGTGCCAGCAGCGTAGCCGGGGGGGGACTCCCCTACGAGCAGTACTTC.

J is TRBJ2-5 and V is TRBV9; 11 positions agree with TRBD1. CDR1 is SGDLS, CDR2 YYNGEE, per germline. The CDR3 consists of 15 residues. V was clipped by 3 bases and J by 5 bases; unmatched bases: 6. This CDR3 reads CASSDRGQGGETQYF. The DNA of the CDR3 is TGTGCCAGCAGCGACAGGGGACAGGGGGGGGAGACCCAGTACTTC.

The rearrangement joins TRBV19 to TRBJ1-6; 9 bases agree with TRBD1. V was clipped by 3 bases and J by 9 bases; unmatched bases: 6. There are 15 residues in the CDR3. Germline CDR1 is LNHDA and CDR2 is SQIVND (reference sequence). This chain's CDR3 is CASSIWDRESSPLHF. In DNA form, the CDR3 reads TGTGCCAGTAGTATTTGGGACAGGGAGTCTTCACCCCTCCACTTT.

The CDR3 region has the DNA TGTGCCAGCATTAGGGGGAATTCACCCCTCCACTTT. Its translation: CASIRGNSPLHF. This chain links TRBV28 with TRBJ1-6; the D gene is possibly TRBD1 (6 bases). The CDR3 runs 12 residues. Germline-derived CDR1 and CDR2 are MDHEN and SYDVKM. Trimming pared 7 bases from V and 7 bases from J, leaving 8 bases between.

The chain couples TRBV9 to TRBJ1-3; D gene unclear. CDR3 length equals 17 residues. Looked up from germline, CDR1 is SGDLS and CDR2 is YYNGEE. V lost 4 bases and J 1 base, leaving 18 bases between the germline ends. CDR3 sequence: CASSFRSIPVSGNTIYF. CDR3 bases: TGTGCCAGCAGCTTCAGATCCATCCCGGTTTCTGGAAACACCATATATTTT. The full variable domain, its missing parts supplied by reference TRBV9 and TRBJ1-3, is DSGVTQTPKHLITATGQRVTLRCSPRSGDLSVYWYQQSLDQGLQFLIQYYNGEERAKGNILERFSAQQFPDLHSELNLSSLELGDSALYFCASSFRSIPVSGNTIYFGEGSWLTVV.

The V gene is TRBV27, the J gene TRBJ2-7, with 11 bases fitting TRBD1. The CDR3 totals 16 residues. Per the germline V gene, CDR1 is MNHEY and CDR2 is SMNVEV (reference sequence). Trimming took 8 bases from V and 1 from J; bases not matched to a gene: 10. The CDR3 protein is CASGKLGTGGSYEQYF. CDR3 in DNA: TGTGCCAGCGGCAAATTGGGGACAGGGGGGTCCTACGAGCAGTACTTC.

A few counts support this clone. V is TRBV13 and J is TRBJ1-2; 10 bases align to TRBD1. The length of the CDR3 is 14 residues. Germline values: CDR1 PRHDT, CDR2 FYEKMQ (reference sequence). V shed 5 bases and J 4 bases; nucleotides not matched to a gene: 4. DNA of the CDR3: TGTGCCAGCAGCAGGGACAGGGGAGTCTATGGCTACACCTTC. It specifies CASSRDRGVYGYTF.

The chain employs TRBV6-5 and TRBJ2-1; possible D gene TRBD2, 6 bases. The CDR3 has 15 amino acids. The V gene's germline CDR1 is MNHEY and CDR2 SVGAGI. V was cut by 7 bases and J by 2 bases, with 15 bases left in between. The CDR3 sequence: CASTGDGTPYNEQFF. The CDR3 coding sequence is TGTGCCAGCACCGGCGACGGGACTCCCTACAATGAGCAGTTCTTC.

The V gene is TRBV6-5, the J gene TRBJ2-2, with D perhaps matching TRBD2 (5 bases). This CDR3 comprises 14 residues. Germline V CDR1 and CDR2: MNHEY, SVGAGI. Trimming removed 0 bases at V and 6 bases at J, with 8 bases between. CDR3 sequence reads: CASSYSVGAGELFF. CDR3 nucleotides: TGTGCCAGCAGTTACTCGGTGGGAGCCGGGGAGCTGTTTTTT.

The J gene is TRBJ2-5, the V gene TRBV7-2; possible D gene TRBD2, 6 bases. The CDR3 runs to 15 residues. Germline lookup yields CDR1 SGHTA and CDR2 FQGNSA. V was pared by 1 base and J by 4 bases, with 13 bases between. The CDR3 DNA follows: TGTGCCAGCAGCTTAGAGGTGGGGGGAAGAGAGACCCAGTACTTC. Translation: CASSLEVGGRETQYF. Drawing the rest from reference TRBV7-2 and TRBJ2-5, the complete variable domain is GAGVSQSPSNKVTEKGKDVELRCDPISGHTALYWYRQSLGQGLEFLIYFQGNSAPDKSGLPSDRFSAERTGGSVSTLTIQRTQQEDSAVYLCASSLEVGGRETQYFGPGTRLLVL.

This chain uses TRBV19 with TRBJ2-7; TRBD2 is a possible D gene (5 bases). CDR1 is LNHDA and CDR2 is SQIVND in the germline V gene (reference sequence). This CDR3 spans 15 amino acids. The V end lost 6 bases, the J end lost 1 base, and 16 bases lay between the germline ends. For the CDR3, the DNA is TGTGCCAGTAGCCCCTTCGGAGGCCCATCCTACGAGCAGTACTTC. Amino acids: CASSPFGGPSYEQYF.

The gene calls are TRBV5-6 and TRBJ2-3; 8 positions match TRBD2. The CDR3 is made up of 17 amino acids. V lost 3 bases, J lost 0 bases, and 9 bases stayed unmatched. Germline loops: CDR1 SGHDT, CDR2 YYEEEE. Written as DNA, the CDR3 is TGTGCCAGCAGCTACGGGACTAGTTATGGGAGCACAGATACGCAGTATTTT. Its protein is CASSYGTSYGSTDTQYF.

The chain links TRBV7-8 to TRBJ1-4; D gene unclear. Between the trimmed V and J ends, which lost 5 bases and 7 bases, there was a span of 8 bases. CDR3 length equals 12 residues. Germline CDR1 SGHVS, CDR2 FQNEAQ. CDR3 DNA: TGTGCCAGCAGCCGACTAGGTGAAAAACTGTTTTTT. It specifies CASSRLGEKLFF. The variable domain in full, with the rest retrieved from reference TRBV7-8 and TRBJ1-4, is GAGVSQSPRYKVAKRGQDVALRCDPISGHVSLFWYQQALGQGPEFLTYFQNEAQLDKSGLPSDRFFAERPEGSVSTLKIQRTQQEDSAVYLCASSRLGEKLFFGSGTQLSVL.

This clone appeared a single time. The J gene is TRBJ2-7, the V gene TRBV2; D is perhaps TRBD1 or TRBD2 (5 bases each). The CDR3 totals 10 residues. Trimming cost V 7 bases and J 7 bases, with 8 bases left between them. Per germline, CDR1 SNHLY and CDR2 FYNNEI. DNA of the CDR3: TGTGCCAGCATAGAGGGGGAGCAGTACTTC. Translated: CASIEGEQYF.

Within the sample, this clone is medium-sized. The rearrangement links TRBV10-2 to TRBJ1-1; D possibly corresponds to TRBD1 (5 bases). Looked up from germline, CDR1 is WSHSY and CDR2 is SAAADI. This CDR3 spans 13 amino acids. V lost 7 bases and J 5 bases, leaving 14 bases between the germline ends. In nucleotides, the CDR3 is TGCGCCAGCAAAGAGGGGATCGGTACTGAAGCTTTCTTT. Its protein is CASKEGIGTEAFF.

This clone showed up just once. The chain has TRBV5-1 and TRBJ1-3; 10 bases agree with TRBD1. This CDR3 has 17 amino acids. The germline CDR1 and CDR2 sequences are SGHRS and YFSETQ. After removal of 1 base from V and 4 bases from J, the junction contained 8 bases not matched to a gene. The CDR3 sequence: CASSLRRQGAPGNTIYF. CDR3 nucleotide sequence: TGCGCCAGCAGCTTGAGACGACAGGGGGCGCCAGGAAACACCATATATTTT.

The J gene is TRBJ2-7, the V gene TRBV6-6, with TRBD2 identical over 14 bases. There are 16 residues in the CDR3. Germline values: CDR1 MNHNY, CDR2 SVGAGI (reference sequence). With 4 bases clipped from V and 4 bases from J, the junction kept 6 bases outside the gene matches. CDR3 in DNA: TGTGCCAGCAGTTGGAGACTAGCGGGGGGGCCGTACGAGCAGTACTTC. As protein: CASSWRLAGGPYEQYF.

The genes are TRBV6-2 or TRBV6-3 and TRBJ2-5; 10 nucleotides match TRBD2. The CDR3 spans 15 residues. V gave up 0 bases and J gave up 5 bases; unmatched junction bases: 3. CDR1 is MNHEY and CDR2 is SVGEGT in the germline V gene. CDR3 sequence: CASSYSDSGGETQYF. The DNA for the CDR3 is TGTGCCAGCAGTTACTCGGATAGCGGGGGGGAGACCCAGTACTTC.

The genes are TRBV18 and TRBJ2-3; 8 bases are a match to TRBD2. Unmatched junction bases numbered 10, after V lost 0 bases and J lost 8 bases. Germline loops: CDR1 KGHSH, CDR2 LQKENI. The CDR3 is made up of 16 amino acids. CDR3 sequence reads: CASSPPRGGVVSTQYF. The DNA of the CDR3 is TGTGCCAGCTCACCACCCCGGGGGGGCGTTGTATCTACGCAGTATTTT.

The CDR3 coding sequence is TGTGCCAGCAGTGAAGTTTACGGGACAGGGGGCCGCGAGCAGTTCTTC. It codes for CASSEVYGTGGREQFF. The chain carries TRBV6-1 and TRBJ2-1, with 12 bases matching TRBD1. Trimming took 1 base from V and 10 from J; bases not matched to a gene: 8. The CDR3 sequence is 16 residues long. Germline CDR1 MNHNS, CDR2 SASEGT.

This clone was counted only a few times. The gene calls are TRBV29-1 and TRBJ1-1; D uncertain. This CDR3 contains 11 residues. V dropped 6 bases and J dropped 5 bases, with 10 bases sitting between them. CDR1 is SQVTM and CDR2 is ANQGSEA in the germline V gene. CDR3 in amino acids: CSVPIRTEAFF. The CDR3 DNA is TGCAGCGTCCCCATACGGACTGAAGCTTTCTTT.

The rearrangement joins TRBV5-5 to TRBJ1-5, with TRBD1 identical over 9 bases. CDR1 is SGHKS and CDR2 is YYEKEE in the germline V gene (reference sequence). The CDR3 extends over 14 amino acids. After removal of 5 bases from V and 3 bases from J, the junction contained 3 bases not matched to a gene. The CDR3 here is CASRGTGFNQPQHF. In nucleotides, the CDR3 is TGTGCCAGCAGGGGGACAGGGTTCAATCAGCCCCAGCATTTT.

The chain couples TRBV28 to TRBJ1-5; TRBD1 might be the D (5 bases). The CDR3 is 15 residues long. Looked up from germline, CDR1 is MDHEN and CDR2 is SYDVKM. Between the trimmed V and J ends, which lost 3 bases and 2 bases, there was a span of 11 bases. The CDR3 coding sequence is TGTGCCAGCAGTTTTAACAGGCGCGGCAATCAGCCCCAGCATTTT. Translation: CASSFNRRGNQPQHF.

The chain has TRBV2 and TRBJ1-5; 12 bases align to TRBD1. V lost 6 bases to trimming and J lost 6 bases; unmatched junction nucleotides: 6. This CDR3 is 15 amino acids long. Germline CDR1 reads SNHLY; CDR2 reads FYNNEI. This chain's CDR3 is CASRKGTGGLQPQHF. In DNA form, the CDR3 reads TGTGCCAGCAGGAAGGGGACAGGGGGCCTTCAGCCCCAGCATTTT. The entire variable domain, with the rest obtained from reference TRBV2 and TRBJ1-5, is as follows: EPEVTQTPSHQVTQMGQEVILRCVPISNHLYFYWYRQILGQKVEFLVSFYNNEISEKSEIFDDQFSVERPDGSNFTLKIRSTKLEDSAMYFCASRKGTGGLQPQHFGDGTRLSIL.

This rearrangement joins TRBV3-1 (or the pseudogene TRBV3-2) to TRBJ2-3, with D uncertain. There are 17 residues in the CDR3. V lost 0 bases and J 1 base, leaving 14 bases between the germline ends. CDR1 is LGHDT, CDR2 YNNKEL, per germline (reference sequence). This CDR3 is CASSQEPGLFCTDTQYF. In DNA form, the CDR3 reads TGTGCCAGCAGCCAAGAGCCGGGCCTGTTCTGCACAGATACGCAGTATTTT.

The chain combines TRBV5-8 with TRBJ2-7; D is unclear. The CDR3 has 12 residues. Trimming cost V 1 base and J 7 bases, with 9 bases left between them. Germline V CDR1 and CDR2: SGHTS, YDEGEE. The CDR3 loop reads CASSLQGMEQYF. The DNA for the CDR3 is TGTGCCAGCAGCTTGCAAGGGATGGAGCAGTACTTC.